This T cell receptor (beta chain) derives from a study of CD8+CD57+ T cells in acquired aplastic anemia. Study summary: Recorded DNA amounts for sorted CD4+ and CD8+ cells had an average of about 3 ug.

Patients included in sequencing had previously demonstrated CD8+CD57+ cell expansion by flow cytometry. Acquired aplastic anemia of severe grade affected all patients. No therapy was given to patients before blood sampling. Details on this clonotype: Antigen: not known.

TCR beta VDJ and CDR3 profiles were obtained from a genomic DNA template. TCRdb analysed the reads with MiXCR anew, one entry per CDR3 protein. The sample holds about 160,000 distinct CDR3 sequences, 40% to 50% seen once. Findings of the study overall: Patients and controls had in common fewer than 30 CD8+ CDR3 sequences.

The sequence came from a human donor with aplastic anemia. The sequenced sample was sorted CD4+, CD8+, or CD8+CD57+ T cells (not recorded which) from PBMCs.

The chain's CDR3 is CASSTTPTGELFF. Written as DNA, the CDR3 is TGTGCCAGTAGTACGACACCTACCGGGGAGCTGTTTTTT. The V call is TRBV19, the J call TRBJ2-2, with unresolved D. V lost 4 bases and J lost 5, with 8 bases in between. The length of the CDR3 is 13 residues. In germline, CDR1 is LNHDA, CDR2 SQIVND (reference sequence). Supplemented by reference TRBV19 and TRBJ2-2, the full variable domain reads DGGITQSPKYLFRKEGQNVTLSCEQNLNHDAMYWYRQDPGQGLRLIYYSQIVNDFQKGDIAEGYSVSREKKESFPLTVTSAQKNPTAFYLCASSTTPTGELFFGEGSRLTVL.